A single sample is the source of the 28 T cell receptor beta chains below, sequenced in a study of T cell changes during pregnancy in multiple sclerosis. TCRdb's table, derived via immunoSEQ multiplex PCR, lists solely in-frame clones and lacks some. Here the sample spans around 65,000 clones, about 90% being singletons. Here the sequenced sample was peripheral blood, taken in the second trimester of pregnancy. Receptors were obtained from a female donor in good health, enrolled as a control in a pregnancy study.

The rearrangement uses TRBV11-2 and TRBJ1-3; D possibly corresponds to TRBD1 (5 bases). Germline V gene data show CDR1 as SGHAT and CDR2 as FQNNGV. Between the trimmed V and J ends, which lost 2 bases and 0 bases, there was a span of 11 bases. The CDR3 contains 16 residues. CDR3: CASSLQGRVSGNTIYF. The CDR3 DNA sequence: TGTGCCAGCAGCTTACAGGGAAGGGTCTCTGGAAACACCATATATTTT.

The chain couples TRBV7-3 to TRBJ2-2; the D gene is possibly TRBD2 (6 bases). This CDR3 is 15 amino acids long. Germline lookup yields CDR1 SGHTA and CDR2 FQGTGA. Trimming pared 6 bases from V and 4 bases from J, leaving 15 bases between. CDR3 amino acids: CASRKPGLITGELFF. CDR3 DNA sequence: TGTGCCAGCAGGAAACCGGGACTGATCACCGGGGAGCTGTTTTTT.

The J gene is TRBJ1-1, the V gene TRBV10-2, with 11 bases fitting TRBD1. Germline-derived CDR1 and CDR2 are WSHSY and SAAADI. This CDR3 spans 15 amino acids. The V gene end was trimmed by 6 bases and the J gene end by 3 bases; junction bases not matched to a gene: 6. Here the CDR3 DNA reads TGCGCCAGCAGGGGAGGGACAGGGGGGGACACTGAAGCTTTCTTT. This gives the protein CASRGGTGGDTEAFF.

The rearrangement uses TRBV7-9 and TRBJ2-3, with 7 bases lining up with TRBD1. Trimming removed 6 bases from V and 1 base from J; junction bases left unmatched: 4. This CDR3 spans 14 amino acids. CDR1 is SEHNR and CDR2 is FQNEAQ in the germline V gene (reference sequence). CDR3 sequence (DNA): TGTGCCAGCAGTCACAGGGGCGGCACAGATACGCAGTATTTT. Its protein product is CASSHRGGTDTQYF.

The chain employs TRBV28 and TRBJ1-2, with 10 bases lining up with TRBD1. CDR3 length equals 13 residues. V was clipped by 7 bases and J by 7 bases; unmatched bases: 6. Germline-derived CDR1 and CDR2 are MDHEN and SYDVKM. CDR3 protein: CASNRQGAPGYTF. The CDR3, as DNA: TGTGCCAGCAATCGACAGGGGGCGCCTGGCTACACCTTC.

The J gene is TRBJ2-1, the V gene TRBV7-8; TRBD2 matches 14 bases. Trimming at V came to 5 bases and at J to 10 bases, leaving 10 bases not matched to a gene. The CDR3 runs 16 residues. Germline CDR1 SGHVS, CDR2 FQNEAQ. In DNA, the CDR3 is TGTGCCAGCAGCGCGACGACTAGCGGGGGGGTATGGGAGCAGTTCTTC. Amino acids: CASSATTSGGVWEQFF.

The chain couples TRBV15 to TRBJ2-7; 9 nucleotides match TRBD1. This CDR3 region has 12 residues. CDR1 is LNHNV, CDR2 YYDKDF, per germline (reference sequence). The J segment lost 5 bases and the V segment lost 5 bases, leaving 1 base of the junction unmatched. CDR3 sequence reads: CATSGTGHEQYF. CDR3 DNA sequence: TGTGCCACCAGCGGGACAGGGCACGAGCAGTACTTC.

The chain employs TRBV5-8 and TRBJ2-5, with 11 positions matching TRBD2. The germline CDR1 and CDR2 sequences are SGHTS and YDEGEE. The CDR3 contains 17 residues. Trimming at V came to 4 bases and at J to 2 bases, leaving 10 bases not matched to a gene. The CDR3 loop is CASSPNRPSGRQETQYF. The CDR3 nucleotides are TGTGCCAGCAGCCCGAATCGCCCTAGCGGGAGGCAAGAGACCCAGTACTTC.

This chain joins TRBV10-1 and TRBJ2-7, with 10 bases fitting TRBD2. Germline CDR1 and CDR2: WNHNN and SYGVQD (reference sequence). The CDR3 length is 18 residues. V shed 3 bases, J shed 7 bases, and the junction held 18 bases outside the gene matches. In DNA, the CDR3 is TGCGCCAGCAGTGACCCGAACTTACTAGCGGGACCGACCGATGAGCAGTACTTC. Translating gives CASSDPNLLAGPTDEQYF.

This chain uses TRBV14 with TRBJ2-3, with D uncertain. Per the germline V gene, CDR1 is SGHDN and CDR2 is FVKESK. Trimming took 4 bases from V and 2 from J, leaving 10 bases between them. This CDR3 has 14 amino acids. The CDR3 sequence: CASSLFRSTDTQYF. The CDR3 coding sequence is TGTGCCAGCAGCCTCTTCCGGTCCACAGATACGCAGTATTTT.

This clone was recorded once. This rearrangement joins TRBV5-6 to TRBJ2-7; TRBD2 matches 9 bases. The V segment lost 4 bases and the J segment 5 bases; nucleotides outside the gene matches: 10. Germline V gene lookup returns CDR1 SGHDT and CDR2 YYEEEE. The CDR3 totals 15 residues. The CDR3 DNA is TGTGCCAGCAGCCTCCCCGCGGGGGGGCGACACGAGCAGTACTTC. This gives the protein CASSLPAGGRHEQYF.

V gene TRBV2 combines with J gene TRBJ2-5; TRBD1 might be the D (5 bases). The closer fit of TRBJ2-7 to the DNA end suggests the J call may be wrong. CDR3 size: 12 residues. Germline CDR1 reads SNHLY; CDR2 reads FYNNEI. CDR3 in amino acids: CASSDRVHEQYF. The CDR3 DNA follows: TGTGCCAGCAGTGACAGGGTCCACGAGCAGTACTTC.

The gene calls are TRBV29-1 and TRBJ2-2; a weak D match, TRBD2 (5 bases). Per germline, CDR1 SQVTM and CDR2 ANQGSEA. CDR3 size: 14 residues. Trimming left V 7 bases short and J 8 bases short, with 20 bases between. In DNA form, the CDR3 reads TGCAGCGCCCAAATAGGTGGGAGTGTAGGGGAGCTGTTTTTT. Amino acids: CSAQIGGSVGELFF.

CDR3 residues: CASSLTGNPYNEQFF. CDR3 in DNA: TGCGCCAGCAGCCTGACGGGTAACCCCTACAATGAGCAGTTCTTC. V and J are TRBV5-1 and TRBJ2-1; D call uncertain. With 4 bases removed from V and 2 bases from J, the gap between germline ends came to 13 bases. Germline loops: CDR1 SGHRS, CDR2 YFSETQ. This CDR3 comprises 15 residues.

This clone was detected only once. This rearrangement joins TRBV6-1 to TRBJ2-2, with 9 bases identical to TRBD2. This CDR3 is built from 14 residues. CDR1 is MNHNS and CDR2 is SASEGT in the germline V gene. The J segment lost 4 bases and the V segment lost 8 bases, leaving 5 bases of the junction unmatched. The CDR3 nucleotides are TGTGCCAGCGGGACTAGCATGTTCACCGGGGAGCTGTTTTTT. This encodes CASGTSMFTGELFF.

The chain couples TRBV29-1 to TRBJ2-3; 11 nucleotides agree with TRBD2. Germline loops: CDR1 SQVTM, CDR2 ANQGSEA. The CDR3 runs to 14 residues. Losses at the gene ends were 6 bases for V and 1 base for J; bases not matched to a gene: 3. As DNA, the CDR3 is TGCAGCGTCCCGACTAGCGGGGGCACAGATACGCAGTATTTT. Translation gives CSVPTSGGTDTQYF.

The chain joins TRBV5-1 to TRBJ2-3, with TRBD1 as a possible D gene (6 bases). Germline CDR1 is SGHRS and CDR2 is YFSETQ. This CDR3 is built from 14 residues. The V gene lost 1 base and the J gene lost 3 bases, with 9 bases spanning the gap. CDR3 coding DNA: TGCGCCAGCAGCTTGAGCAGGGGAACAGATACGCAGTATTTT. Its translation: CASSLSRGTDTQYF.

This chain links TRBV2 with TRBJ1-1; tentatively, D is TRBD1 (5 bases). CDR3 size: 12 residues. Germline V lookup: CDR1 SNHLY, CDR2 FYNNEI. Trimming shortened V by 7 bases and J by 8 bases, and 14 bases separated the two germline ends. CDR3 protein: CASNPRQTEAFF. The DNA for the CDR3 is TGTGCCAGCAACCCTAGACAGACAGAAGCTTTCTTT.

The chain uses TRBV15 and TRBJ2-5, with 8 bases identical to TRBD2. With 3 bases clipped from V and 4 bases from J, the junction kept 7 bases outside the gene matches. The CDR3 totals 15 residues. The germline CDR1 and CDR2 sequences are LNHNV and YYDKDF (reference sequence). The CDR3 loop reads CATSRASGLAETQYF. CDR3 nucleotide sequence: TGTGCCACCAGCAGGGCTAGCGGGTTGGCAGAGACCCAGTACTTC.

This clone is a singleton in its sample. The chain carries TRBV5-6 and TRBJ2-1, with D possibly TRBD2 on 6 matching bases. Trimming left V 0 bases short and J 3 bases short, with 10 bases between. Germline V gene data show CDR1 as SGHDT and CDR2 as YYEEEE. This CDR3 is built from 15 residues. Here the CDR3 reads CASSLVGGSYNEQFF. The CDR3 DNA reads TGTGCCAGCAGCTTGGTAGGAGGGAGCTACAATGAGCAGTTCTTC. The full variable domain, in which reference TRBV5-6 and TRBJ2-1 provide the parts outside the CDR3, is DAGVTQSPTHLIKTRGQQVTLRCSPKSGHDTVSWYQQALGQGPQFIFQYYEEEERQRGNFPDRFSGHQFPNYSSELNVNALLLGDSALYLCASSLVGGSYNEQFFGPGTRLTVL.

CDR3 DNA: TGTGCCAGCAGTAGGGGACAGGGTGGTTCCTACGAGCAGTACTTC. As protein: CASSRGQGGSYEQYF. The chain has TRBV27 and TRBJ2-7, with 9 bases that match TRBD1. The CDR3 spans 15 residues. Germline V gene sequence: CDR1 MNHEY, CDR2 SMNVEV (reference sequence). V dropped 5 bases and J dropped 1; count of bases not matched to a gene: 6.

The chain uses TRBV7-8 and TRBJ1-2; 7 bases are a match to TRBD1. The CDR3 is 16 amino acids. Germline V lookup: CDR1 SGHVS, CDR2 FQNEAQ. The trim removed 5 bases at V and 4 bases at J, leaving 13 bases unmatched. The CDR3 nucleotides are TGTGCCAGCAGCCCGCTGAGGACAGGACCTATCTATGGCTACACCTTC. This translates into CASSPLRTGPIYGYTF. The variable domain in full, with the rest retrieved from reference TRBV7-8 and TRBJ1-2, is GAGVSQSPRYKVAKRGQDVALRCDPISGHVSLFWYQQALGQGPEFLTYFQNEAQLDKSGLPSDRFFAERPEGSVSTLKIQRTQQEDSAVYLCASSPLRTGPIYGYTFGSGTRLTVV.

The chain uses TRBV7-2 and TRBJ2-5; D may be TRBD2 (6 bases). CDR3 length: 10 residues. V was clipped by 11 bases and J by 5 bases, with 9 bases between them. CDR1 and CDR2 from the germline V gene are SGHTA and FQGNSA. This CDR3 reads CAAEGETQYF. In DNA, the CDR3 is TGTGCCGCGGAGGGGGAGACCCAGTACTTC.

The chain uses TRBV7-2 and TRBJ2-1; tentative D call: TRBD2 (5 bases). The CDR3 totals 16 residues. The germline V gene encodes CDR1 SGHTA and CDR2 FQGNSA. Trimming pared 0 bases from V and 9 bases from J, leaving 18 bases between. The CDR3 loop is CASSLATRPSEGEQFF. CDR3 in DNA: TGTGCCAGCAGCTTAGCGACCAGGCCCTCCGAGGGTGAGCAGTTCTTC.

The chain combines TRBV30 with TRBJ2-4; 7 bases align to TRBD1. Germline CDR1 and CDR2: GTSNPN and SVGIG (reference sequence). Trimming removed 8 bases from V and 4 bases from J; junction bases left unmatched: 8. The CDR3 consists of 13 residues. The CDR3 loop is CAGTGTAKNIQYF. The CDR3, as DNA: TGTGCCGGCACCGGGACAGCTAAAAACATTCAGTACTTC.

The chain has TRBV6-1 and TRBJ2-3; D remains ambiguous. The CDR3 covers 14 residues. V lost 10 bases and J 2 bases, leaving 16 bases between the germline ends. Looked up from germline, CDR1 is MNHNS and CDR2 is SASEGT. Here the CDR3 reads CATKTVPNTDTQYF. CDR3 bases: TGTGCCACCAAGACTGTCCCAAACACAGATACGCAGTATTTT.

V is TRBV6-4 and J is TRBJ2-2; D perhaps matches TRBD2 (5 bases). This CDR3 contains 14 residues. Trimming took 0 bases from V and 3 from J, leaving 5 bases between them. The germline V gene encodes CDR1 MRHNA and CDR2 SNTAGT. CDR3: CASSDSRDTGELFF. The CDR3 nucleotides are TGTGCCAGCAGTGACTCGCGGGACACCGGGGAGCTGTTTTTT.

This clone was found once. V usage is TRBV30 and J usage is TRBJ2-1; possible D gene TRBD2, 6 bases. Germline V gene lookup returns CDR1 GTSNPN and CDR2 SVGIG (reference sequence). V was cut by 5 bases and J by 6 bases, with 14 bases left in between. This CDR3 is built from 13 residues. The CDR3 DNA sequence: TGTGCCTGGGACTCGGGACTGGCCAATGAGCAGTTCTTC. Protein sequence: CAWDSGLANEQFF.